The 25 T cell receptor beta chains listed next were all sequenced from one sample in a study of blood T cells in healthy people across ages. A sample-barcoded 5' primer and a J-beta primer mix were used in a second PCR of about 7 to 12 cycles. TCRdb re-called the 5' RACE reads through MiXCR, storing one row per CDR3 protein. Of 1.4 million or so distinct CDR3 sequences in the sample, approximately 43% are singletons; the top ten hold around 4%. What was sequenced was blood. These receptors were taken from a woman under 30 in good health.

The V gene is TRBV29-1, the J gene TRBJ2-2; 8 bases map to TRBD1. With V trimmed by 6 bases and J by 6 bases, 15 bases remained unmatched. This CDR3 is built from 16 residues. CDR1 and CDR2 from the germline V gene are SQVTM and ANQGSEA. The CDR3 region is CSVRTGSQELSGELFF. The CDR3 nucleotides read TGCAGCGTGCGGACAGGGAGCCAGGAATTGTCCGGGGAGCTGTTTTTT.

The chain has TRBV18 and TRBJ2-3, with D perhaps TRBD1 or TRBD2 (5 bases each). V dropped 1 base and J dropped 2 bases, with 19 bases sitting between them. This CDR3 has 18 amino acids. Germline V gene lookup returns CDR1 KGHSH and CDR2 LQKENI. The CDR3 sequence is CASSPLGPGQKVTDTQYF. The CDR3, as DNA: TGTGCCAGCTCACCACTGGGTCCGGGGCAAAAAGTCACAGATACGCAGTATTTT. Full variable domain (missing parts from reference TRBV18 and TRBJ2-3): NAGVMQNPRHLVRRRGQEARLRCSPMKGHSHVYWYRQLPEEGLKFMVYLQKENIIDESGMPKERFSAEFPKEGPSILRIQQVVRGDSAAYFCASSPLGPGQKVTDTQYFGPGTRLTVL.

This chain links TRBV25-1 with TRBJ2-3; 9 bases map to TRBD2. Unmatched junction bases numbered 4, after V lost 6 bases and J lost 3 bases. The CDR3 spans 14 residues. Germline assignment: CDR1 MGHDK and CDR2 SYGVNS. CDR3 in amino acids: CASRGLAKTDTQYF. DNA for the CDR3: TGTGCCAGCAGGGGACTAGCTAAGACAGATACGCAGTATTTT. The full variable domain, in which reference TRBV25-1 and TRBJ2-3 provide the parts outside the CDR3, is EADIYQTPRYLVIGTGKKITLECSQTMGHDKMYWYQQDPGMELHLIHYSYGVNSTEKGDLSSESTVSRIRTEHFPLTLESARPSHTSQYLCASRGLAKTDTQYFGPGTRLTVL.

The V and J genes are TRBV28 and TRBJ2-3; maybe TRBD1 (7 bases). The CDR3 runs to 15 residues. CDR1 and CDR2 (germline): MDHEN, SYDVKM. Trimming removed 7 bases from V and 4 bases from J, with 18 bases in between. CDR3: CASTPKGRGADTQYF. As DNA, the CDR3 is TGTGCCAGCACCCCTAAAGGCAGGGGGGCAGATACGCAGTATTTT.

With respect to this clonotype: The CDR3 end shows no conserved phenylalanine or tryptophan, and so a read error is likely. The J gene is TRBJ1-2, the V gene TRBV7-2; D might be TRBD1 (6 bases). V was trimmed by 4 bases and J by 7 bases, leaving 25 bases between them. Germline V gene sequence: CDR1 SGHTA, CDR2 FQGNSA. The length of the CDR3 is 17 residues. This chain's CDR3 is CASSSQGPRFLRLGYTL. CDR3 nucleotides: TGTGCCAGCAGCTCACAGGGCCCGCGCTTTTTAAGGCTTGGCTACACCTTA.

The chain uses TRBV4-3 and TRBJ1-1, with 8 bases identical to TRBD1. Germline-derived CDR1 and CDR2 are LGHNA and YSLEER. The CDR3 spans 15 residues. V was pared by 3 bases and J by 7 bases, with 10 bases of the junction left unmatched. The CDR3 spells CASSQRTGGGCEAFF. The CDR3 coding sequence is TGCGCCAGCAGCCAGAGAACAGGGGGGGGATGTGAAGCTTTCTTT.

The rearrangement uses TRBV4-1 and TRBJ2-1; 7 nucleotides match TRBD1. J was trimmed by 0 bases and V by 4 bases; bases with no gene match: 6. Germline V gene lookup returns CDR1 MGHRA and CDR2 YSYEKL. The CDR3 totals 16 residues. CDR3 DNA sequence: TGCGCCAGCAGCCGGGACAGACGCAGCTCCTACAATGAGCAGTTCTTC. This translates into CASSRDRRSSYNEQFF.

This clonotype occurred a few times. The chain is built from TRBV7-2 and TRBJ1-5; no clear D gene. V gave up 1 base and J gave up 1 base, with 8 bases separating them. The germline V gene encodes CDR1 SGHTA and CDR2 FQGNSA. CDR3 length: 15 residues. CDR3 nucleotide sequence: TGTGCCAGCAGCTTAGGGATGGGGAGCAATCAGCCCCAGCATTTT. It is translated as CASSLGMGSNQPQHF.

The V and J genes are TRBV13 and TRBJ2-3; D not certain. The V end was cut by 4 bases, the J end by 4 bases, with 15 bases between. Germline V lookup: CDR1 PRHDT, CDR2 FYEKMQ (reference sequence). The CDR3 is 15 amino acids. The CDR3 sequence: CASSSRGVLADTQYF. The CDR3 DNA reads as TGTGCCAGCAGCTCTCGCGGCGTCCTGGCAGATACGCAGTATTTT.

V is TRBV29-1 and J is TRBJ1-1; TRBD1 matches 8 bases. Losses at the gene ends were 5 bases for V and 4 bases for J; bases not matched to a gene: 3. The germline gives CDR1 SQVTM, CDR2 ANQGSEA. The CDR3 covers 12 residues. Here the CDR3 reads CSVSQGATEAFF. The CDR3 DNA is TGCAGCGTTAGCCAGGGGGCCACTGAAGCTTTCTTT. Supplemented by reference TRBV29-1 and TRBJ1-1, the full variable domain reads SAVISQKPSRDICQRGTSLTIQCQVDSQVTMMFWYRQQPGQSLTLIATANQGSEATYESGFVIDKFPISRPNLTFSTLTVSNMSPEDSSIYLCSVSQGATEAFFGQGTRLTVV.

The chain couples TRBV12-3 or TRBV12-4 to TRBJ1-2; D not certain. The germline V and J ends were trimmed by 1 base and 8 bases, with 11 bases remaining between them. This CDR3 has 13 amino acids. The CDR3 protein is CASSLGPGQGYTF. The CDR3 DNA reads TGTGCCAGCAGTTTAGGTCCCGGTCAGGGCTACACCTTC.

This clonotype turned up a few times. This sequence joins TRBV6-2 or TRBV6-3 and TRBJ2-1; D uncertain. Trimming took off 0 bases at V and 8 bases at J, with 5 bases between the two ends. Germline V lookup: CDR1 MNHEY, CDR2 SVGEGT. The CDR3 loop spans 12 amino acids. Here the CDR3 reads CASSYSVDEQFF. The CDR3 nucleotides read TGTGCCAGCAGTTACTCAGTCGATGAGCAGTTCTTC.

This clonotype was detected once. The chain is built from TRBV2 and TRBJ1-4, with 7 bases fitting TRBD1. Germline-derived CDR1 and CDR2 are SNHLY and FYNNEI. The ends lost 7 bases at V and 5 bases at J; junction bases unmatched: 10. CDR3 length: 15 amino acids. This CDR3 is CASTRQGGTNEKLFF. CDR3 nucleotides: TGTGCCAGCACCAGACAGGGCGGAACGAATGAAAAACTGTTTTTT.

The J gene is TRBJ2-1, the V gene TRBV7-9, with TRBD2 matching 7 bases. The V and J ends lost 3 bases and 9 bases, in that order; junction bases with no gene match: 5. In germline, CDR1 is SEHNR, CDR2 FQNEAQ (reference sequence). This CDR3 is 13 amino acids long. The CDR3 is CASSFGGGSEQFF. DNA for the CDR3: TGTGCCAGCAGCTTCGGGGGAGGGAGTGAGCAGTTCTTC.

J is TRBJ1-2 and V is TRBV10-3; the D gene is possibly TRBD1 (5 bases). The V end was cut by 11 bases, the J end by 4 bases, with 20 bases between. CDR1 is ENHRY, CDR2 SYGVKD, per germline. The CDR3 length is 14 residues. As DNA, the CDR3 is TGTGCCTCCCAAGGGGATGGGGATCCCTATGGCTACACCTTC. Translated: CASQGDGDPYGYTF.

The V and J genes are TRBV9 and TRBJ1-6; D call uncertain. The germline gives CDR1 SGDLS, CDR2 YYNGEE. There are 15 residues in the CDR3. V lost 3 bases and J lost 0, with 7 bases in between. This CDR3 is CASSAQRSYNSPLHF. CDR3 sequence (DNA): TGTGCCAGCAGCGCGCAACGCTCCTATAATTCACCCCTCCACTTT.

This chain connects TRBV6-2 or TRBV6-3 to TRBJ2-5; D is uncertain. V shed 2 bases and J shed 11 bases, with 27 bases lying between them. The germline CDR1 and CDR2 sequences are MNHEY and SVGEGT. The CDR3 runs 17 residues. This chain's CDR3 is CASSYTHLGMERDEQYF. DNA of the CDR3: TGTGCCAGCAGTTACACACACCTAGGAATGGAAAGGGATGAGCAGTACTTC.

The CDR3: CASSYEGVKTYEQYF. The CDR3, as DNA: TGTGCCAGCAGTTACGAGGGGGTAAAGACCTACGAGCAGTACTTC. The chain combines TRBV6-5 with TRBJ2-7; the D gene is possibly TRBD1 (6 bases). The CDR3 consists of 15 residues. Germline CDR1 is MNHEY and CDR2 is SVGAGI. Trimming shortened V by 2 bases and J by 2 bases, and 13 bases separated the two germline ends.

V usage is TRBV5-1 and J usage is TRBJ1-6; the match to TRBD1 covers 9 bases. CDR3 length: 15 amino acids. V trimming: 0 bases; J trimming: 9 bases; junction bases outside the gene matches: 4. Germline values: CDR1 SGHRS, CDR2 YFSETQ. The CDR3 sequence is CASSLGRDRVSPLHF. DNA of the CDR3: TGCGCCAGCAGCTTGGGACGGGACAGGGTTTCACCCCTCCACTTT.

This sequence joins TRBV7-9 and TRBJ2-7, with 13 bases fitting TRBD2. CDR3 size: 16 residues. Germline loops: CDR1 SEHNR, CDR2 FQNEAQ (reference sequence). The ends lost 5 bases at V and 0 bases at J; junction bases unmatched: 4. CDR3 protein: CASSPRLAGGSYEQYF. CDR3 sequence (DNA): TGTGCCAGCAGCCCGCGACTAGCGGGAGGCTCCTACGAGCAGTACTTC.

This clonotype was seen a handful of times. The chain is built from TRBV4-3 and TRBJ1-2, with 7 positions matching TRBD1. CDR1 is LGHNA, CDR2 YSLEER, per germline. Unmatched junction bases numbered 6, after V lost 0 bases and J lost 2 bases. The CDR3 consists of 16 residues. The CDR3 loop is CASSQDRGRGNYGYTF. The CDR3 nucleotides read TGCGCCAGCAGCCAAGATAGGGGCAGGGGGAACTATGGCTACACCTTC.

This chain connects TRBV20-1 to TRBJ2-1; 7 bases are shared with TRBD2. The CDR3 covers 14 residues. Germline trimming cut 3 bases from V and 5 bases from J; bases unmatched to any gene: 7. Germline V CDR1 and CDR2: DFQATT, SNEGSKA (reference sequence). This chain's CDR3 is CSARRMAGDNEQFF. CDR3 in DNA: TGCAGTGCTAGGCGTATGGCGGGAGACAATGAGCAGTTCTTC.

V usage is TRBV7-6 and J usage is TRBJ1-2; 10 nucleotides line up with TRBD1. Germline CDR1 reads SGHVS; CDR2 reads FNYEAQ. CDR3 length equals 16 residues. V trimming: 2 bases; J trimming: 4 bases; junction bases outside the gene matches: 7. This CDR3 reads CASSLKLGTGAYGYTF. The CDR3, as DNA: TGTGCCAGCAGCTTAAAATTAGGGACAGGGGCCTATGGCTACACCTTC.

The chain recombines TRBV4-3 with TRBJ1-1; D is possibly TRBD1 (5 bases). Germline values: CDR1 LGHNA, CDR2 YSLEER. CDR3 size: 16 residues. The V end was cut by 2 bases, the J end by 1 base, with 14 bases between. CDR3 protein: CASSQHPGRRNTEAFF. The CDR3 DNA reads as TGCGCCAGCAGCCAACACCCGGGGCGGAGGAACACTGAAGCTTTCTTT.

V usage is TRBV7-6 and J usage is TRBJ1-6; TRBD1 aligns across 10 bases. The V gene end was trimmed by 1 base and the J gene end by 5 bases; junction bases not matched to a gene: 2. CDR3 length equals 16 residues. Germline CDR1 reads SGHVS; CDR2 reads FNYEAQ. This chain's CDR3 is CASSLEGTGDNSPLHF. As DNA, the CDR3 is TGTGCCAGCAGCTTAGAGGGGACAGGGGATAATTCACCCCTCCACTTT.